This T cell receptor (beta chain) came from a study of OX40 agonist ivuxolimab in advanced cancers. Prior autoimmune disease or systemic immunosuppression barred patients. The count of this clone is one. CDR1 MNHEY and CDR2 SVGAGI come from the germline V gene. V lost 6 bases to trimming and J lost 5 bases; unmatched junction nucleotides: 4. The CDR3 contains 13 residues. Data came from immunoSEQ multiplex PCR; TCRdb stores just in-frame clones and leaves some out. The sample has tens of thousands of clones; nearly 75% are singletons. This sequence joins TRBV6-5 and TRBJ1-2; 9 positions match TRBD1. The sequence was collected from an adult with an advanced solid tumor such as melanoma, head and neck, liver or kidney cancer. This material consisted of CD4+ or CD8+ T cells sorted from blood, taken in a trial of the OX40 agonist ivuxolimab. The CDR3 nucleotides are TGTGCCAGCAGGGCGGGGACAGGGTATGGCTACACCTTC. Its protein product is CASRAGTGYGYTF.